Presented here are 10 T cell receptor beta chains from one specimen sequenced in a study of T cell clonality in common variable immunodeficiency. Assay used: immunoSEQ multiplex PCR; TCRdb lists only in-frame clones, some missing. The table lists tens of thousands of clones, with no singletons. The specimen was peripheral blood mononuclear cells. Receptors were obtained from a person aged 18 to 75 in good health.

There are many counts of this clone. The read terminates 3 residues before the CDR3 end, so the remaining end is supplied by the germline J gene. The chain links TRBV20-1 to TRBJ2-3, with TRBD1 matching over 7 bases. The trim removed 5 bases at V and 0 bases at J, leaving 11 bases unmatched. The CDR3 spans 16 residues. CDR1 is DFQATT, CDR2 SNEGSKA, per germline (reference sequence). The sequenced part of the CDR3 DNA is TGCAGTGCTCGATTCGTAGGGGGCGCCAGCACAGATACG. It is translated as CSARFVGGASTDT. The whole CDR3 sequence is CSARFVGGASTDTQYF.

This clone was detected many times. The observed sequence ends 3 residues before the CDR3 terminus, with the missing tail filled in from the germline J gene. The V call is TRBV5-4, the J call TRBJ2-3; TRBD2 matches 7 bases. V was clipped by 4 bases and J by 4 bases; unmatched bases: 9. The V gene's germline CDR1 is SGHNT and CDR2 YYREEE (reference sequence). The CDR3 has 15 residues. The covered CDR3 bases are TGTGCCAGCAGCGCGCGGGAGACGTTGGCAGATACG. Amino acid sequence: CASSARETLADT. The full CDR3 sequence reads CASSARETLADTQYF.

The table lists this clone with many counts. The read halts 3 residues ahead of the CDR3 end, with the missing end drawn from the germline J gene. The V and J genes are TRBV5-1 and TRBJ1-2; a weak D match, TRBD1 (6 bases). This CDR3 is built from 13 residues. CDR1 is SGHRS, CDR2 YFSETQ, per germline. Trimming took off 2 bases at V and 6 bases at J, with 11 bases between the two ends. Incomplete CDR3 DNA: TGCGCCAGCAGCTTATCTACAGGGCATGGC. Translated, it gives CASSLSTGHG. In full, the CDR3 is CASSLSTGHGYTF.

This clone came up a few times. A much larger clone is a single base away; this may be a read error. Read data end 3 residues before the CDR3 end; the end is taken from the germline J gene. The chain carries TRBV5-3 and TRBJ2-2; TRBD1 matches at 8 bases. TRBV5-3 is flagged as an ORF with uncertain function. The CDR3 loop spans 19 amino acids. Here the CDR3 reads CARSSEPGQEKGCCEKLFF. CDR3 DNA, as far as it was read: TGTGCCAGAAGCTCCGAACCGGGACAGGAGAAGGGCTGCTGCGAAAAG.

The table lists this clone with many counts. The read comes to an end 3 residues before the CDR3 does, leaving the germline J gene to fill in the end. The V gene is TRBV6-2 or TRBV6-3, the J gene TRBJ2-5, with D possibly matching TRBD1 (5 bases). The ends were cut back, 0 bases at V and 2 bases at J, with 13 bases in the middle. The germline V gene encodes CDR1 MNHEY and CDR2 SVGEGT. This CDR3 comprises 16 residues. The DNA read from the CDR3 is TGTGCCAGCAGTTACTCGATGGGGCCAGGGCAAGAGACC. Encoded protein: CASSYSMGPGQET. The CDR3 as a whole reads CASSYSMGPGQETQYF.

This clone turned up a few times. The read terminates 3 residues ahead of where the CDR3 ends, so the germline J gene completes it. The V call is TRBV7-6, the J call TRBJ2-1; 10 bases are shared with TRBD2. The ends lost 1 base at V and 8 bases at J; junction bases unmatched: 8. This CDR3 contains 16 residues. Germline CDR1 SGHVS, CDR2 FNYEAQ. The CDR3 DNA, read in part, is TGTGCCAGCAGCTTAGGGGAGGGACTAGCGTTCGATGAG. Translation gives CASSLGEGLAFDE. The entire CDR3 protein reads CASSLGEGLAFDEQFF.

In this sample, this clone turned up many times. The read gets to within 3 residues of the CDR3 end, and the germline J gene fills in the rest. V usage is TRBV30 and J usage is TRBJ2-3; the D is unclear. CDR1 is GTSNPN and CDR2 is SVGIG in the germline V gene (reference sequence). Trimming removed 2 bases from V and 6 bases from J, with 6 bases in between. The CDR3 runs 11 residues. The CDR3 loop reads CAWSSRDTQYF. Partial CDR3 DNA: TGTGCCTGGAGTTCCAGGGATACG.

There are many counts of this clone. The read comes to an end 3 residues before the CDR3 does, leaving the germline J gene to fill in the end. The chain recombines TRBV7-2 with TRBJ2-5, with unresolved D. Germline CDR1 and CDR2: SGHTA and FQGNSA. The V and J ends lost 6 bases and 5 bases respectively, with 16 bases between them. This CDR3 contains 14 residues. The CDR3 loop reads CASRDMKGGETQYF. The covered CDR3 bases are TGTGCCAGCAGGGATATGAAGGGTGGGGAGACC.

This clone showed up many times. The read ends 3 residues shy of where the CDR3 ends; the end is completed using the germline J gene. This chain connects TRBV20-1 to TRBJ2-7, with 12 bases fitting TRBD1. Germline V gene lookup returns CDR1 DFQATT and CDR2 SNEGSKA (reference sequence). The CDR3 has 13 amino acids. Germline trimming cut 6 bases from V and 6 bases from J; bases unmatched to any gene: 6. The CDR3 spells CSALGQGASEQYF. The part of the CDR3 DNA that was read is TGCAGTGCGTTGGGACAGGGGGCCAGCGAG.

There are many counts of this clone. The covered CDR3 bases are TGTGCCAGCAGCCCTAGCGGGGGCTCCTACGAG. Encoded protein: CASSPSGGSYE. The full CDR3 protein reads CASSPSGGSYEQYF. V is TRBV7-3 and J is TRBJ2-7; 10 nucleotides line up with TRBD2. With the read ending 3 residues before the CDR3 end, the germline J gene is used to fill in that end. The J segment lost 0 bases and the V segment lost 5 bases, leaving 1 base of the junction unmatched. CDR3 length equals 14 residues. CDR1 and CDR2 (germline): SGHTA, FQGTGA. Filled out from reference TRBV7-3 and TRBJ2-7, the complete variable domain reads GAGVSQTPSNKVTEKGKYVELRCDPISGHTALYWYRQSLGQGPEFLIYFQGTGAADDSGLPNDRFFAVRPEGSVSTLKIQRTERGDSAVYLCASSPSGGSYEQYFGPGTRLTVT.